The rows below give T cell receptor beta chains drawn from one sample of a study of quantifying T cell responses using KT2 cells. One entry per CDR3 protein, called by TCRdb with MiXCR from the UMI-ligation and nested PCR reads. This table has roughly 51,000 distinct CDR3 sequences, approximately 13% appearing once. Material for sequencing was PBMCs spiked with cells of the T cell clone KT2. The receptors derive from a human donor. Each CDR3 is given with its conserved first and last residue.

TRBV28	TRBJ1-2	CASRTVAKPDWGYTF
TRBV10-1	TRBJ2-2	CASSDGGFGRNTGELFF
TRBV7-3	TRBJ2-7	CASSLALGVEQYF
TRBV20-1	TRBJ2-5	CSAVGLAGGPGTQYF
TRBV11-2	TRBJ2-3	CASSSLGRGAGDTQYF
TRBV7-6	TRBJ2-5	CASSPDRVRQETQYF
TRBV5-1	TRBJ1-1	CASSFGSGNTEAFF
TRBV5-6	TRBJ1-3	CASRLGGFGNTIYF
TRBV27	TRBJ2-2	CASSFLKTGEGTGELFF
TRBV11-2	TRBJ2-5	CASSPTSGVSQETQYF
TRBV12-3/TRBV12-4	TRBJ1-2	CASSSLTGGFYGYTF
TRBV7-2	TRBJ1-4	CASSPSGATNEKLFF
TRBV6-5	TRBJ1-5	CASSRTGGNQPQHF
TRBV10-3	TRBJ2-2	CAISGSGSWTGELFF
TRBV5-1	TRBJ1-2	CASSSTGTAYGYTF
TRBV24-1	TRBJ2-3	CATSDLALGGQPDMQYF
TRBV9	TRBJ2-5	CASSAEDRDQETQYF
TRBV12-3/TRBV12-4	TRBJ2-3	CASSPLSGFTDTQYF
TRBV5-1	TRBJ1-2	CASSLSTRDYGYTF
TRBV29-1	TRBJ2-5	CSVSEAGGRETQYF
TRBV27	TRBJ2-5	CASSSEGETQYF
TRBV4-1	TRBJ2-1	CASSQDDRTYNEQFF